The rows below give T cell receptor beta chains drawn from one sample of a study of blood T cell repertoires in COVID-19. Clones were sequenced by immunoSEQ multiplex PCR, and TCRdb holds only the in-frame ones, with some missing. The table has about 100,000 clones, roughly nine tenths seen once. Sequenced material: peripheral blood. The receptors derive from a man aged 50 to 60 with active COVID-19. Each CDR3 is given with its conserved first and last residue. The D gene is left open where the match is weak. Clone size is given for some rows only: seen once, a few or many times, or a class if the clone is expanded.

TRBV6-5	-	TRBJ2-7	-	CASSPSGPYEQYF	TGTGCCAGCAGTCCGAGTGGTCCCTACGAGCAGTACTTC
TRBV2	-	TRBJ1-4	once	CASSRQGTTNEKLFF	TGTGCCAGCAGCCGCCAGGGGACAACTAATGAAAAACTGTTTTTT
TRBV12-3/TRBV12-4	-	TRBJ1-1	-	CASSLSSDTEAFF	TGTGCCAGCAGCTTATCCTCCGACACTGAAGCTTTCTTT
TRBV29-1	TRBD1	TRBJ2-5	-	CSVVRGLQETQYF	TGCAGCGTTGTCAGGGGGCTCCAAGAGACCCAGTACTTC
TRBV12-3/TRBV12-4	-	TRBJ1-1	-	CASGQGTGTEAFF	TGTGCCAGCGGGCAGGGGACGGGCACTGAAGCTTTCTTT
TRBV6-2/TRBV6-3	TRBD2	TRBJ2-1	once	CASSYSNLGLAGLGDEQFF	TGTGCCAGCAGTTACTCTAATCTGGGACTAGCGGGTCTTGGGGATGAGCAGTTCTTC
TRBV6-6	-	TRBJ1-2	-	CASSYPQGPKKYGYTF	TGTGCCAGCAGTTATCCACAGGGTCCCAAGAAATACGGCTACACCTTC
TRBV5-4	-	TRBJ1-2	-	CASSEYSGTNGYTF	TGTGCCAGCAGCGAATACTCCGGGACTAATGGCTACACCTTC
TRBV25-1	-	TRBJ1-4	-	CASSERGGNEKLFF	TGTGCCAGCAGTGAAAGGGGCGGTAATGAAAAACTGTTTTTT
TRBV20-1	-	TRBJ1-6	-	CSASGQFSPLHF	TGCAGTGCTAGTGGACAGTTTTCACCCCTCCACTTT
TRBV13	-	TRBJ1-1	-	CASSLAQGGSEAFF	TGTGCCAGCAGCTTAGCGCAGGGAGGATCTGAAGCTTTCTTT
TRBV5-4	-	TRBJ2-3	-	CATERETSRTDTQYF	TGTGCCACCGAGAGGGAGACTAGTCGCACAGATACGCAGTATTTT
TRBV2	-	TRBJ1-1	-	CAGQGRVGEAFF	TGTGCCGGCCAGGGGAGGGTAGGTGAAGCTTTCTTT
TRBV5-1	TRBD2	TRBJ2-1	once	CASSLTSGSYEQFF	TGCGCCAGCAGCTTGACTAGCGGGAGCTATGAGCAGTTCTTC
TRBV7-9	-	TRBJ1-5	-	CASSFSAGGQPQHF	TGTGCCAGCAGCTTTTCAGCGGGCGGTCAGCCCCAGCATTTT
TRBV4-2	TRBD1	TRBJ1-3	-	CASSSRDRASGNTIYF	TGTGCCAGCAGCTCGAGGGACAGGGCTTCTGGAAACACCATATATTTT
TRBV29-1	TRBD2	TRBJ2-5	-	CSCGGALTQYF	TGCAGCTGCGGGGGAGCATTGACCCAGTACTTC
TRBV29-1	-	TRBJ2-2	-	CSANSIGSDTGELFF	TGCAGCGCAAACTCTATAGGGAGCGACACCGGGGAGCTGTTTTTT
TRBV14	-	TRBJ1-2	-	CASSQDGRGYGYTF	TGTGCCAGCAGCCAAGATGGTAGGGGTTATGGCTACACCTTC
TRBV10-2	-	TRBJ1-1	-	CASSVFGRANTEAFF	TGCGCCAGCAGTGTATTCGGCAGGGCGAACACTGAAGCTTTCTTT
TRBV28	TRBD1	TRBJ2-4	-	CASSLGQANIQYF	TGTGCCAGCAGTTTAGGACAGGCAAACATTCAGTACTTC
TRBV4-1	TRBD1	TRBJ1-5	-	CASSQDRVGQGAGQPQHF	TGCGCCAGCAGCCAAGATCGGGTTGGACAGGGGGCAGGTCAGCCCCAGCATTTT
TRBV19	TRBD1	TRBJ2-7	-	CASSILPGQGTHEQYF	TGTGCCAGTAGTATCCTACCGGGACAGGGCACCCACGAGCAGTACTTC
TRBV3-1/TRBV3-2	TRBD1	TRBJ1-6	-	CASSPLPTGRNSPLHF	TGTGCCAGCAGCCCCCTACCGACAGGGCGAAATTCACCCCTCCACTTT
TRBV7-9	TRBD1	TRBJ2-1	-	CASSSLQGTGDGNEQFF	TGTGCCAGCAGCTCCCTACAGGGAACAGGGGATGGGAATGAGCAGTTCTTC
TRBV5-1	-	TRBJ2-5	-	CASSLAGQQETQYF	TGCGCCAGCAGCTTGGCAGGACAACAAGAGACCCAGTACTTC
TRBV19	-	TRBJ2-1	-	CASSMGLGSSYNEQFF	TGTGCCAGTAGTATGGGGTTGGGGAGTAGTTACAATGAGCAGTTCTTC
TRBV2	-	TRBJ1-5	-	CASSDGGLSNQPQHF	TGTGCCAGCAGTGACGGGGGGCTTAGCAATCAGCCCCAGCATTTT
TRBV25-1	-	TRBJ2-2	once	CASTERGSNTGELFF	TGTGCCAGCACTGAAAGGGGTTCGAACACCGGGGAGCTGTTTTTT